The rows below give T cell receptor beta chains drawn from one sample of a study of radiotherapy plus CTLA-4 blockade in lung cancer. Clones were read by immunoSEQ multiplex PCR, and TCRdb kept only the in-frame ones, dropping some. Here the sample spans roughly 60,000 clones, roughly three quarters being singletons. The material was peripheral blood, obtained from a patient treated with radiotherapy plus ipilimumab. Receptors were obtained from a human donor with non-small cell lung cancer who had a complete response to radiotherapy plus ipilimumab. The CDR3 runs from the conserved cysteine through the conserved F or W. Each record gives: V gene, clone size, J gene, D gene, CDR3 protein, CDR3 DNA. A D gene is named only where the DNA matches it firmly. A row's size may be missing; if present it is once, few, many or a size class.

>TRBV27|-|TRBJ2-7|-
CASPRQDRIEQYF
TGTGCCAGCCCCCGCCAAGACAGAATCGAGCAGTACTTC
>TRBV7-8|-|TRBJ1-2|-
CASSRRASYGYTF
TGTGCCAGCAGCCGGAGGGCCTCCTATGGCTACACCTTC
>TRBV11-2|-|TRBJ2-3|-
CASSLVYTDTQYF
TGTGCCAGCAGCTTAGTGTACACAGATACGCAGTATTTT
>TRBV10-1|-|TRBJ2-1|TRBD2
CASSESLTASGSGGEQFF
TGCGCCAGCAGTGAGTCGCTTACGGCTAGCGGGAGTGGGGGTGAGCAGTTCTTC
>TRBV6-5|-|TRBJ1-1|TRBD1
CATRTGNTEAFF
TGTGCCACTCGGACAGGGAACACTGAAGCTTTCTTT
>TRBV18|-|TRBJ2-3|-
CASSPPGGTDTQYF
TGTGCCAGCTCACCCCCGGGAGGCACAGATACGCAGTATTTT
>TRBV4-3|-|TRBJ2-7|-
CASSQEPGSYEQYF
TGCGCCAGCAGCCAAGAACCGGGTTCCTACGAGCAGTACTTC
>TRBV6-8|few|TRBJ1-1|-
CASSYNSPNTEAFF
TGTGCCAGCAGTTACAACAGCCCGAACACTGAAGCTTTCTTT
>TRBV28|many|TRBJ1-4|-
CASRPDDNRANEKLFF
TGTGCCAGCAGACCCGACGATAACAGGGCTAATGAAAAACTGTTTTTT
>TRBV28|-|TRBJ2-1|TRBD2
CASSLVRLAGHNEQFF
TGTGCCAGCAGTTTAGTACGGCTAGCGGGACACAATGAGCAGTTCTTC
>TRBV7-7|-|TRBJ2-5|-
CASSFGSFGGETQYF
TGTGCCAGCAGTTTCGGGTCGTTTGGGGGCGAGACCCAGTACTTC
>TRBV27|-|TRBJ1-5|-
CASSLWGGGQPQHF
TGTGCCAGCAGTTTATGGGGCGGGGGTCAGCCCCAGCATTTT
>TRBV6-1|-|TRBJ2-4|-
CASSEKGRGMAKNIQYF
TGTGCCAGCAGTGAAAAGGGTCGGGGGATGGCCAAAAACATTCAGTACTTC
>TRBV18|-|TRBJ2-7|TRBD1
CASSPWPLGRTGGSYEQYF
TGTGCCAGCTCACCATGGCCCTTAGGTAGGACAGGGGGCTCATACGAGCAGTACTTC
>TRBV2|-|TRBJ2-1|TRBD1
CASSVRGRYEQFF
TGTGCCAGCAGTGTAAGGGGGCGCTATGAGCAGTTCTTC
>TRBV19|-|TRBJ1-1|TRBD1
CASSTRDRGQGNTEAFF
TGTGCCAGTAGTACCCGGGACAGGGGGCAGGGGAACACTGAAGCTTTCTTT
>TRBV29-1|-|TRBJ2-3|-
CSAETGFSTDTQYF
TGCAGCGCCGAGACAGGTTTTAGCACAGATACGCAGTATTTT
>TRBV19|-|TRBJ1-3|TRBD1
CASSLGQNSGNTIYF
TGTGCCAGTAGCCTGGGACAGAACTCTGGAAACACCATATATTTT
>TRBV12-2|-|TRBJ2-5|-
CASRLVSLAGGETQYF
TGTGCAAGTCGCTTAGTTTCACTAGCGGGAGGTGAGACCCAGTACTTC
>TRBV18|-|TRBJ1-1|-
CASSSKTGAGYTEAFF
TGTGCCAGCTCATCAAAGACAGGAGCGGGATACACTGAAGCTTTCTTT
>TRBV5-4|-|TRBJ1-1|TRBD1
CASSRQGRTEAFF
TGTGCCAGCAGCCGACAGGGGCGGACTGAAGCTTTCTTT
>TRBV10-2|-|TRBJ1-6|TRBD1
CASSLQGDNSPLHF
TGCGCCAGCAGTCTCCAGGGGGATAATTCACCCCTCCACTTT
>TRBV2|-|TRBJ2-7|TRBD1
CASKGQNYEQYF
TGTGCCAGCAAGGGACAGAACTACGAGCAGTACTTC
>TRBV11-2|-|TRBJ2-1|TRBD1
CASSLDSSQGAGSYNEQFF
TGTGCCAGCAGCTTAGACTCGTCCCAGGGGGCAGGCTCCTACAATGAGCAGTTCTTC
>TRBV19|-|TRBJ2-3|-
CASSTPGGSTDTQYF
TGTGCCAGTAGTACCCCAGGGGGGAGCACAGATACGCAGTATTTT
>TRBV2|-|TRBJ2-2|TRBD2
CASSDIGIAGGSTGELFF
TGTGCCAGCAGTGATATTGGGATAGCGGGAGGATCCACCGGGGAGCTGTTTTTT
>TRBV6-5|-|TRBJ1-2|-
CASSLGLYFYGYTF
TGTGCCAGCAGTTTGGGACTATACTTTTATGGCTACACCTTC
>TRBV6-5|-|TRBJ1-6|-
CASSATGTGNSPLHF
TGTGCCAGCAGTGCCACAGGGACGGGTAATTCACCCCTCCACTTT
>TRBV6-1|-|TRBJ2-7|TRBD2
CASSESFSGTTPYEQYF
TGTGCCAGCAGTGAAAGCTTTAGCGGGACAACCCCCTACGAGCAGTACTTC
>TRBV5-1|-|TRBJ1-4|-
CASSMNQGATNEKLFF
TGCGCCAGCAGCATGAACCAGGGTGCAACTAATGAAAAACTGTTTTTT
>TRBV15|-|TRBJ1-2|TRBD1
CATSSLRGPLGYTF
TGTGCCACCAGCAGTTTAAGGGGGCCCCTTGGCTACACCTTC
>TRBV4-3|-|TRBJ1-1|-
CASSQGQTNTEAFF
TGCGCCAGCAGCCAAGGACAGACCAACACTGAAGCTTTCTTT
>TRBV4-1|once|TRBJ2-7|TRBD2
CASSPDLRSGRAYEQYF
TGCGCCAGCAGCCCCGACCTCCGGAGCGGGAGGGCCTACGAGCAGTACTTC
>TRBV7-9|few|TRBJ2-7|-
CASKSRENSYEQYF
TGTGCCAGCAAGAGCCGGGAAAACTCCTACGAGCAGTACTTC
>TRBV27|-|TRBJ2-5|TRBD1
CASSTPGTGKETQYF
TGTGCCAGCAGTACCCCCGGGACAGGGAAAGAGACCCAGTACTTC
>TRBV19|-|TRBJ2-7|-
CASSSRAGVEQYF
TGTGCCAGTAGTAGCCGAGCGGGTGTCGAGCAGTACTTC
>TRBV18|-|TRBJ2-3|TRBD1
CASSPPTGDPFTDTQYF
TGTGCCAGCTCACCACCGACAGGGGACCCCTTCACAGATACGCAGTATTTT
>TRBV14|-|TRBJ2-1|TRBD2
CASSQGTSGSYNEQFF
TGTGCCAGCAGCCAGGGGACTAGTGGCTCCTACAATGAGCAGTTCTTC
>TRBV11-2|-|TRBJ1-2|-
CASSLNSLYGYTF
TGTGCCAGCAGCCTGAACAGCCTCTATGGCTACACCTTC
>TRBV7-9|once|TRBJ1-3|-
CASSFSGGRGNTIYF
TGTGCCAGCAGCTTTTCGGGGGGCCGTGGAAACACCATATATTTT
>TRBV4-1|-|TRBJ2-2|-
CASSLSFRGLGITGELFF
TGCGCCAGCAGCCTTTCGTTTCGGGGATTAGGAATAACCGGGGAGCTGTTTTTT
>TRBV18|-|TRBJ1-1|-
CASSPETVNTEAFF
TGTGCCAGCTCACCAGAGACAGTGAACACTGAAGCTTTCTTT
>TRBV18|few|TRBJ2-7|TRBD2
CASSPPRTRGFVEQYF
TGTGCCAGCTCACCACCACGGACTAGGGGTTTCGTCGAGCAGTACTTC
>TRBV6-5|medium-sized|TRBJ1-1|-
CASSHQRWNTEAFF
TGTGCCAGCAGTCATCAGAGGTGGAACACTGAAGCTTTCTTT
>TRBV18|few|TRBJ2-7|-
CASSPETIVYEQYF
TGTGCCAGCTCACCAGAGACAATCGTCTACGAGCAGTACTTC
>TRBV5-4|-|TRBJ2-7|TRBD1
CASSQDPGQAYEQYF
TGTGCCAGCAGCCAGGACCCGGGACAGGCGTACGAGCAGTACTTC
>TRBV6-6|-|TRBJ2-2|TRBD2
CASREAGRLTGELFF
TGTGCCAGCCGGGAAGCGGGACGCCTCACCGGGGAGCTGTTTTTT
>TRBV27|-|TRBJ1-4|TRBD1
CASSLSRDRHEKLFF
TGTGCCAGCAGTTTATCGCGGGACAGACATGAAAAACTGTTTTTT
>TRBV19|few|TRBJ1-5|TRBD1
CASCMQGDRNQPQHF
TGTGCCAGTTGTATGCAGGGGGACCGAAATCAGCCCCAGCATTTT
>TRBV10-3|-|TRBJ2-4|-
CAISATGDIQYF
TGTGCCATCAGCGCGACAGGCGACATTCAGTACTTC
>TRBV6-6|few|TRBJ1-5|TRBD1
CASTRDSQYRNQPQHF
TGTGCCAGCACCCGGGACAGTCAGTATCGCAATCAGCCCCAGCATTTT
>TRBV7-9|-|TRBJ2-1|TRBD2
CASSLPTSGISYNEQFF
TGTGCCAGCAGCTTACCAACTAGCGGGATATCCTACAATGAGCAGTTCTTC
>TRBV28|-|TRBJ2-7|TRBD2
CASRKPPQGPRTSGRNEQYF
TGTGCCAGCAGAAAACCCCCCCAAGGACCCCGGACTAGCGGGAGGAACGAGCAGTACTTC
>TRBV11-2|once|TRBJ1-4|-
CASSPQNEKLFF
TGTGCCAGCAGCCCCCAGAATGAAAAACTGTTTTTT
>TRBV7-6|-|TRBJ2-2|TRBD2
CAISGVNTGELFF
TGTGCCATTAGCGGGGTGAACACCGGGGAGCTGTTTTTT
>TRBV10-2|few|TRBJ2-7|TRBD2
CASRRGGSRYEQYF
TGCGCCAGCAGACGGGGGGGTTCCCGATACGAGCAGTACTTC
>TRBV27|few|TRBJ1-6|-
CASSHRDVGNSPLHF
TGTGCCAGCAGTCACAGGGATGTCGGGAATTCACCCCTCCACTTT
>TRBV11-2|-|TRBJ2-7|TRBD1
CASSPIGGDRGSYEQYF
TGTGCCAGCAGTCCCATCGGGGGGGACAGGGGCTCCTACGAGCAGTACTTC